The 14 T cell receptor beta chains given below trace back to one sample, sequenced in a study of T cells in Graves' hyperthyroidism and ophthalmopathy. The CDR3 regions of TCR beta were amplified from RNA transcripts. Carried out on the TCR CDR3, a first-round RT-PCR used the HTBI primer set. TCRdb reprocessed the multiplex PCR reads with MiXCR, giving one entry per CDR3 protein. The data contain approximately 430,000 distinct CDR3 sequences, 14% to 15% of them singletons. Material for sequencing was blood. These receptors were collected from a man between 18 and 29 years old with Graves' ophthalmopathy.

This clonotype showed up many times. The chain combines TRBV27 with TRBJ2-7; unclear D gene. Trimming took off 4 bases at V and 3 bases at J, with 7 bases between the two ends. This CDR3 spans 12 amino acids. Germline V gives CDR1 MNHEY, CDR2 SMNVEV (reference sequence). This CDR3 is CASSYTSYEQYF. The CDR3 nucleotides are TGTGCCAGCAGTTACACCAGCTACGAGCAGTACTTC.

This clonotype occurred many times. The chain links TRBV20-1 to TRBJ2-5; 7 bases line up with TRBD1. CDR1 is DFQATT and CDR2 is SNEGSKA in the germline V gene (reference sequence). The CDR3 is 15 residues long. J was trimmed by 5 bases and V by 4 bases; bases with no gene match: 13. The CDR3 DNA sequence: TGCAGTGCTAAGGCAGAAGGGGGCCAGGGGGAGACCCAGTACTTC. Translation: CSAKAEGGQGETQYF.

The sample holds a few counts of this clonotype. The CDR3 loop is CASSVGSGAIEQFF. DNA for the CDR3: TGTGCCAGCAGCGTAGGAAGCGGGGCTATTGAGCAGTTCTTC. This chain joins TRBV9 and TRBJ2-1; 7 bases are a match to TRBD2. Germline trimming cut 0 bases from V and 9 bases from J; bases unmatched to any gene: 6. This CDR3 has 14 amino acids. Germline loops: CDR1 SGDLS, CDR2 YYNGEE.

This clonotype has a count of ten or more. The DNA for the CDR3 is TGCAGTGCTAGAGGGGGTATCGGCTCCTACGAGCAGTACTTC. Its protein is CSARGGIGSYEQYF. The chain couples TRBV20-1 to TRBJ2-7; D unresolved. Trimming left V 1 base short and J 0 bases short, with 10 bases between. The CDR3 totals 14 residues. Germline CDR1 DFQATT, CDR2 SNEGSKA (reference sequence).

This chain links TRBV2 with TRBJ2-4; 9 bases are shared with TRBD1. The CDR3 has 16 amino acids. V was pared by 4 bases and J by 3 bases, with 7 bases of the junction left unmatched. Germline V CDR1 and CDR2: SNHLY, FYNNEI. CDR3 sequence (DNA): TGTGCCAGCAGTGTCCTTCGGACAGGGGACAAAAACATTCAGTACTTC. Amino acid sequence: CASSVLRTGDKNIQYF.

This clonotype came up many times. The chain is built from TRBV6-1 and TRBJ2-3, with 7 positions matching TRBD2. The CDR3 has 16 residues. Germline lookup yields CDR1 MNHNS and CDR2 SASEGT. The V and J ends lost 4 bases and 1 base, in that order; junction bases with no gene match: 8. The CDR3 loop is CASSVLLASGTDTQYF. The DNA for the CDR3 is TGTGCCAGCAGTGTATTACTAGCGAGTGGCACAGATACGCAGTATTTT.

This clonotype has at least ten counts. The genes are TRBV15 and TRBJ2-3, with D tentatively TRBD1 (5 bases). The germline V gene encodes CDR1 LNHNV and CDR2 YYDKDF (reference sequence). The ends were cut back, 3 bases at V and 0 bases at J, with 7 bases in the middle. The CDR3 runs 14 residues. The CDR3 reads CATSSSGSTDTQYF. The CDR3 DNA is TGTGCCACCAGCAGTTCAGGGAGCACAGATACGCAGTATTTT. The variable domain in full, completed from reference TRBV15 and TRBJ2-3, reads DAMVIQNPRYQVTQFGKPVTLSCSQTLNHNVMYWYQQKSSQAPKLLFHYYDKDFNNEADTPDNFQSRRPNTSFCFLDIRSPGLGDTAMYLCATSSSGSTDTQYFGPGTRLTVL.

In the case of this clonotype: A much more abundant neighbour one base away suggests this may be a read error. This rearrangement joins TRBV28 to TRBJ2-7; D remains unclear. Per germline, CDR1 MDHEN and CDR2 SYDVKM. The CDR3 length is 13 residues. The CDR3 nucleotides are TGTGCCAGCAGTCGACCCCACTCCTACGACCAGTACTTC. Its translation is CASSRPHSYDQYF. The full variable domain, with the rest looked up from reference TRBV28 and TRBJ2-7, is DVKVTQSSRYLVKRTGEKVFLECVQDMDHENMFWYRQDPGLGLRLIYFSYDVKMKEKGDIPEGYSVSREKKERFSLILESASTNQTSMYLCASSRPHSYDQYFGPGTRLTVT.

Ten or more counts support this clonotype. CDR3 bases: TGTGCCAGCACCCTAGTCGGGGTAATTATAGAGAACACTGAAGCTTTCTTT. It yields the protein CASTLVGVIIENTEAFF. The V call is TRBV7-9, the J call TRBJ1-1; D unclear. The ends were cut back, 7 bases at V and 1 base at J, with 22 bases in the middle. Germline lookup yields CDR1 SEHNR and CDR2 FQNEAQ (reference sequence). The CDR3 is made up of 17 amino acids. Full variable domain (rest looked up from reference TRBV7-9 and TRBJ1-1): DTGVSQNPRHKITKRGQNVTFRCDPISEHNRLYWYRQTLGQGPEFLTYFQNEAQLEKSRLLSDRFSAERPKGSFSTLEIQRTEQGDSAMYLCASTLVGVIIENTEAFFGQGTRLTVV.

In this sample, this clonotype turned up many times. This chain uses TRBV7-2 with TRBJ2-7, with 7 bases that match TRBD1. Looked up from germline, CDR1 is SGHTA and CDR2 is FQGNSA. The V gene end was trimmed by 2 bases and the J gene end by 3 bases; junction bases not matched to a gene: 7. The CDR3 sequence is 15 residues long. The CDR3 bases are TGTGCCAGCAGCTTAACCGGACAGGATAACTACGAGCAGTACTTC. Its protein product is CASSLTGQDNYEQYF.

This clonotype was recorded at least ten times. The chain has TRBV10-3 and TRBJ2-1; D is possibly TRBD1 (6 bases). CDR3 length equals 12 residues. Between the trimmed V and J ends, which lost 4 bases and 12 bases, there was a span of 13 bases. Looked up from germline, CDR1 is ENHRY and CDR2 is SYGVKD. CDR3 coding DNA: TGTGCCATCAGTGGGCCGGACAGTGTGCAGTTCTTC. The encoded protein is CAISGPDSVQFF.

This clonotype was picked up one time. One end of the junction is discordant with germline, which a read error may explain. The chain has TRBV3-1 and TRBJ2-7, with 7 nucleotides matching TRBD2. CDR1 is LGHDT and CDR2 is YNNKEL in the germline V gene (reference sequence). CDR3 size: 19 residues. This CDR3 is CASSQEWGLPGGGLYDQYF. In DNA, the CDR3 is TGTGCCAGCAGCCAAGAATGGGGCCTTCCGGGCGGGGGTCTCTACGATCAGTACTTC.

This clonotype was detected ten times or more. The genes are TRBV2 and TRBJ2-1; tentatively, D is TRBD2 (6 bases). Deletions cut 2 bases from V and 9 bases from J, with 8 bases between. From germline, CDR1 is SNHLY and CDR2 FYNNEI. The CDR3 extends over 12 amino acids. The CDR3 nucleotides are TGTGCCAGCAGTGAACGGGGAGGTGAGCAGTTCTTC. It specifies CASSERGGEQFF.

This clonotype has a handful of counts. V is TRBV14 and J is TRBJ1-1; possible D gene TRBD1, 5 bases. This CDR3 comprises 12 residues. The V end was cut by 1 base, the J end by 10 bases, with 10 bases between. Germline-derived CDR1 and CDR2 are SGHDN and FVKESK. CDR3 residues: CASSQVGGRAFF. The CDR3 DNA is TGTGCCAGCAGCCAAGTCGGGGGGAGAGCTTTCTTT.